The 22 T cell receptor beta chains in this list originate from one sample, sequenced in a study of T cell clusters in autoimmune cytopenias. Each sample's input was about 250 ng genomic DNA, 35,000 to 40,000 genome equivalents. One tube held mixed TRB-A and TRB-B primer pools for touch-down PCR. No DNA is given; TCRdb re-called the multiplex PCR reads and lists each CDR3 protein once. This table lists about 5,900 distinct CDR3 sequences. Sequencing was performed on peripheral blood. The receptor set was obtained from a human donor with an autoimmune cytopenia or autoimmune hepatitis (not recorded which).

This clonotype counts as medium-sized by frequency. The V gene is TRBV5-6, the J gene TRBJ2-1; without DNA, the TCRdb call of TRBD1 cannot be checked. From germline, CDR1 is SGHDT and CDR2 YYEEEE. The CDR3 has 16 residues. CDR3 sequence: CASSLFLGQTYNEQFF.

This clonotype counts as medium-sized by frequency. Here the CDR3 reads CASRMTGHYEQYF. The J gene is TRBJ2-7, the V gene TRBV12-3 or TRBV12-4. This CDR3 comprises 13 residues.

This clonotype is medium-sized by frequency. The chain employs TRBV19 and TRBJ2-5; there is no DNA to check the TCRdb D call of TRBD2. The CDR3 length is 16 residues. CDR1 and CDR2 (germline): LNHDA, SQIVND (reference sequence). The CDR3 reads CASSRSTRGTVQTQYF.

This clonotype is called medium-sized based on its frequency. The CDR3 loop reads CASSSFSNQPQHF. This rearrangement joins TRBV19 to TRBJ1-5. The CDR3 covers 13 residues. Germline V gene data show CDR1 as LNHDA and CDR2 as SQIVND (reference sequence).

By frequency, this clonotype is medium-sized. The gene calls are TRBV19 and TRBJ2-2; the D call of TRBD2 rests on TCRdb alone, since no DNA is present to check it. CDR3 length equals 20 residues. In germline, CDR1 is LNHDA, CDR2 SQIVND (reference sequence). CDR3 in amino acids: CASMGGRLAGGTLRTGELFF.

According to its frequency, this clonotype is medium-sized (0.01 to 0.1%). The genes are TRBV18 and TRBJ1-3; the D call from TCRdb, TRBD1, cannot be confirmed without DNA. The CDR3 has 16 amino acids. Germline lookup yields CDR1 KGHSH and CDR2 LQKENI. The CDR3 reads CASSGTEHLFGNTIYF.

This clonotype ranks as medium-sized in terms of frequency. J is TRBJ2-1 and V is TRBV6-2 or TRBV6-3; TCRdb gives TRBD1 as the D gene, but with no DNA this cannot be confirmed. The germline CDR1 and CDR2 sequences are MNHEY and SVGEGT. This CDR3 is built from 16 residues. CDR3 in amino acids: CASQGQRAFSYNEQFF.

Judged by frequency, this clonotype is medium-sized (0.01 to 0.1%). The chain uses TRBV12-3 or TRBV12-4 and TRBJ1-1; TCRdb outputs TRBD1, but without DNA this stays unchecked. The CDR3 sequence is 13 residues long. The CDR3 sequence: CASSTGPWETAFF.

Here the CDR3 reads CASSQDLPSGRNTDTQYF. The chain links TRBV4-3 to TRBJ2-3; TCRdb designates TRBD2, a call that cannot be tested without DNA. The V gene's germline CDR1 is LGHNA and CDR2 YSLEER. This CDR3 spans 18 amino acids.

This clonotype is called medium-sized based on its frequency. The chain combines TRBV6-5 with TRBJ2-7. CDR1 and CDR2 from the germline V gene are MNHEY and SVGAGI. The CDR3 consists of 13 residues. The CDR3 loop reads CASRSDSTYEQYF.

V and J are TRBV13 and TRBJ1-4; TCRdb calls TRBD1, which cannot be checked without DNA. Germline V CDR1 and CDR2: PRHDT, FYEKMQ (reference sequence). The length of the CDR3 is 15 residues. The CDR3 loop reads CASSLRGRTGEKLFF.

The chain has TRBV5-6 and TRBJ2-7. From germline, CDR1 is SGHDT and CDR2 YYEEEE. CDR3 length: 13 residues. The CDR3 loop reads CASKTGTSYEQYF.

The rearrangement joins TRBV5-6 to TRBJ2-2; TCRdb gives TRBD2 as the D gene, but with no DNA this cannot be confirmed. Germline-derived CDR1 and CDR2 are SGHDT and YYEEEE. This CDR3 spans 17 amino acids. The CDR3 spells CASSPFRTEPNTGELFF. Drawing the rest from reference TRBV5-6 and TRBJ2-2, the complete variable domain is DAGVTQSPTHLIKTRGQQVTLRCSPKSGHDTVSWYQQALGQGPQFIFQYYEEEERQRGNFPDRFSGHQFPNYSSELNVNALLLGDSALYLCASSPFRTEPNTGELFFGEGSRLTVL.

This clonotype registers medium-sized by frequency. The chain recombines TRBV15 with TRBJ1-4. This CDR3 contains 16 residues. Germline CDR1 reads LNHNV; CDR2 reads YYDKDF (reference sequence). CDR3 region: CATRSGQRGGNEKLFF.

Judged by frequency, this clonotype is medium-sized (0.01 to 0.1%). The chain has TRBV6-5 and TRBJ2-7; TCRdb lists TRBD2, though no DNA is available to test this call. From germline, CDR1 is MNHEY and CDR2 SVGAGI. CDR3 size: 13 residues. The CDR3 spells CASRMGGSYEQYF.

Judged by frequency, this clonotype is medium-sized. The chain couples TRBV27 to TRBJ2-7; the TRBD1 assignment by TCRdb is unverifiable without DNA. The CDR3 covers 12 residues. The germline gives CDR1 MNHEY, CDR2 SMNVEV (reference sequence). The CDR3 loop is CASSSQGSEQYF.

This rearrangement joins TRBV20-1 to TRBJ2-5; TCRdb picks TRBD2, but there is no DNA to check that call. Germline values: CDR1 DFQATT, CDR2 SNEGSKA (reference sequence). The CDR3 is 15 amino acids. The CDR3 sequence: CSAKPGSSGQETQYF.

This sequence joins TRBV7-2 and TRBJ2-7; the TCRdb call, TRBD2, lacks DNA for checking. Per germline, CDR1 SGHTA and CDR2 FQGNSA. The CDR3 spans 17 residues. This chain's CDR3 is CASSLGPGGRSTYEQYF.

This chain uses TRBV12-3 or TRBV12-4 with TRBJ2-1; with no DNA, the TCRdb D assignment of TRBD1 cannot be verified. The CDR3 extends over 14 amino acids. The CDR3 loop is CASSLRGPYNEQFF.

The chain joins TRBV10-3 to TRBJ1-2. Per germline, CDR1 ENHRY and CDR2 SYGVKD. This CDR3 has 13 residues. The CDR3 spells CAISEREESGYTF.

V and J are TRBV6-1 and TRBJ2-1; without DNA, the TCRdb call of TRBD2 cannot be checked. The germline gives CDR1 MNHNS, CDR2 SASEGT. The CDR3 loop spans 13 amino acids. This chain's CDR3 is CASSRGSNGEQFF.

This clonotype is called medium-sized based on its frequency. The J gene is TRBJ2-1, the V gene TRBV19; with no DNA, the TCRdb D assignment of TRBD2 cannot be verified. Per germline, CDR1 LNHDA and CDR2 SQIVND (reference sequence). This CDR3 has 18 amino acids. The CDR3 region is CASSRLAGGTGSYNEQFF.